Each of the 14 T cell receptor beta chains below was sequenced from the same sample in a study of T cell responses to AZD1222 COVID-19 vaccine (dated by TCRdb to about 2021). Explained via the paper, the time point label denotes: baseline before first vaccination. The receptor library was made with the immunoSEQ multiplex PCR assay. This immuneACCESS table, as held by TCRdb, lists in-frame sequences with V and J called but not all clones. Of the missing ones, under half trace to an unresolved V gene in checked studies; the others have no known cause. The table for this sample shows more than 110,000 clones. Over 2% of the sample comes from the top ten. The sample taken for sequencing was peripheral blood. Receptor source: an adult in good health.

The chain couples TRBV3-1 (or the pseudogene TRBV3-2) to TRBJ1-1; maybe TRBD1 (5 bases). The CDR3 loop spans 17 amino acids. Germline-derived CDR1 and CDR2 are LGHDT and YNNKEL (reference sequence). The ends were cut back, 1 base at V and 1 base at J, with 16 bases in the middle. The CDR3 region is CASSQGLSGSQNTEAFF. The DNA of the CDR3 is TGTGCCAGCAGCCAAGGTCTCTCAGGGAGCCAGAACACTGAAGCTTTCTTT.

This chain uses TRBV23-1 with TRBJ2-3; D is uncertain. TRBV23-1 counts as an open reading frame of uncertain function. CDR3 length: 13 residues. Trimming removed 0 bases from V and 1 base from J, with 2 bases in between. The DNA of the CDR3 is TGCGCCAGCAGTCAATCGGGCACAGATACGCAGTATTTT. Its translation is CASSQSGTDTQYF.

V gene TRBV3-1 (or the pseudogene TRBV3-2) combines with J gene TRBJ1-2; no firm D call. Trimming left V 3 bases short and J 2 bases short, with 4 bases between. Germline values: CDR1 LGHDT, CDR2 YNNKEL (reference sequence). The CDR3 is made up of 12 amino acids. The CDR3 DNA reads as TGTGCCAGCAGCCAGGGAAACTATGGCTACACCTTC. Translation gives CASSQGNYGYTF.

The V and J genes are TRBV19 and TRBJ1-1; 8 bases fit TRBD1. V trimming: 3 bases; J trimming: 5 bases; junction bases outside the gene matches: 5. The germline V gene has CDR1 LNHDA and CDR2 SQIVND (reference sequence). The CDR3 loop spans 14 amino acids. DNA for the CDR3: TGTGCCAGTAGTATCGGACAGGGTAGGACTGAAGCTTTCTTT. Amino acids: CASSIGQGRTEAFF.

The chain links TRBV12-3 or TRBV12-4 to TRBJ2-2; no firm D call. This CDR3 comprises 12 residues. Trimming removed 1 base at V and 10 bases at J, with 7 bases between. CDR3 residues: CASSLGGVELFF. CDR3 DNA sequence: TGTGCCAGCAGTTTAGGGGGTGTGGAGCTGTTTTTT.

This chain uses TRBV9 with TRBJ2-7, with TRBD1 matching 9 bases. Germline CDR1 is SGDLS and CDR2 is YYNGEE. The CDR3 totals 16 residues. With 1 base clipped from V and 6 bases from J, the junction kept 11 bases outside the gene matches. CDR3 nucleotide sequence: TGTGCCAGCAGCGTATTCCCGGCGGGGACAGGGACCGAGCAGTACTTC. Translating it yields CASSVFPAGTGTEQYF.

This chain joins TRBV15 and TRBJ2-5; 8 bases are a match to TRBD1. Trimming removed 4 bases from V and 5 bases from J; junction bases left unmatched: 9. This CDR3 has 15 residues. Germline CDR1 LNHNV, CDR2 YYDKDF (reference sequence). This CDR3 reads CATSINRGLGETQYF. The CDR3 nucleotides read TGTGCCACCAGCATTAACAGGGGGTTGGGCGAGACCCAGTACTTC.

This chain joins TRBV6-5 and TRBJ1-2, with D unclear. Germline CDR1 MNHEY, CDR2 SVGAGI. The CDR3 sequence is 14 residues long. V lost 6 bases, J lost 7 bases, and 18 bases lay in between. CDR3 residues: CASRAAQTAPGYTF. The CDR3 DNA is TGTGCCAGCAGAGCGGCCCAAACGGCCCCTGGCTACACCTTC.

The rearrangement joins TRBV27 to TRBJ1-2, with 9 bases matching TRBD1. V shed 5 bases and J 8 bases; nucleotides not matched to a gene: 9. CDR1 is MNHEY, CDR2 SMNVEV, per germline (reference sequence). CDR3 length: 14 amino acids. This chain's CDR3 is CASSNRGPYQGYTF. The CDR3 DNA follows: TGTGCCAGCAGTAACAGGGGGCCCTATCAGGGCTACACCTTC.

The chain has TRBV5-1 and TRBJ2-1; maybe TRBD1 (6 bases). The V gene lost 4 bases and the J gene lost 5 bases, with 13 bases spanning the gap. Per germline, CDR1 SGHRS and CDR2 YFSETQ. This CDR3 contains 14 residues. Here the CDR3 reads CASSEQTGNNEQFF. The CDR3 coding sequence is TGCGCCAGCAGCGAACAGACAGGAAACAATGAGCAGTTCTTC.

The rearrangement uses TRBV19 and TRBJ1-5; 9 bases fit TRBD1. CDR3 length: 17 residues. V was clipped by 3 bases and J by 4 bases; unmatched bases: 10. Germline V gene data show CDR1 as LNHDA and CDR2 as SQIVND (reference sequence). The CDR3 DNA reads TGTGCCAGTAGTATCACAGGGGGCCGGGAAAGAAATCAGCCCCAGCATTTT. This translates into CASSITGGRERNQPQHF.

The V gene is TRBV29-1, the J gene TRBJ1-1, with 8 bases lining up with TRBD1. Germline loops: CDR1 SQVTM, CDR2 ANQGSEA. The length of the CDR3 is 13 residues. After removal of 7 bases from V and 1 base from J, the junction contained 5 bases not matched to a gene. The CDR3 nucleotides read TGCAGCGCCCGCACAGGGGGGAACACTGAAGCTTTCTTT. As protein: CSARTGGNTEAFF.

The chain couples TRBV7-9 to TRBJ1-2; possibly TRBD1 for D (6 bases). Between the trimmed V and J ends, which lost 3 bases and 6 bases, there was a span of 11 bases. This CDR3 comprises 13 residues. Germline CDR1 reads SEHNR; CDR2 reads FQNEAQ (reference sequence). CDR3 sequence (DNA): TGTGCCAGCAGCTTTGTTGGGGGCCATGGCTACACCTTC. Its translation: CASSFVGGHGYTF.

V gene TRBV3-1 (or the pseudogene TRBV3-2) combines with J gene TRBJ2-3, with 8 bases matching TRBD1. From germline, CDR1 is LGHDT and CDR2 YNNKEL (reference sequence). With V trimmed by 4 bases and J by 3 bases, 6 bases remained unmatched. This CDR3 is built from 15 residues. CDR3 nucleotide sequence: TGTGCCAGCAGCCCCTGGACAGGGCAAACAGATACGCAGTATTTT. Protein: CASSPWTGQTDTQYF.